A selection of T cell receptor beta chains follows, all from one sample in a study of cytomegalovirus exposure and HLA in healthy donors. The protocol was immunoSEQ multiplex PCR, while the TCRdb copy is restricted to in-frame clones and leaves out a portion. Counted here are 170,000 or so clones, 77% occurring once; the ten biggest clones make up 1.4%. The sample taken for sequencing was PBMCs. The receptors were gathered from a woman in her twenties or thirties in good health and CMV-seropositive. Both conserved end residues are part of each CDR3. D genes are given only for firm matches. Clone size appears in some rows only: once, few, many, or a class for an expanded clone.

size: .; D: .; J: TRBJ1-4; V: TRBV25-1; CDR3: CASSPLRVTNEKLFF; DNA: TGTGCCAGCAGTCCACTCAGGGTAACTAATGAAAAACTGTTTTTT
size: .; D: TRBD2; J: TRBJ2-1; V: TRBV2; CDR3: CASRTSGTSGAFIDEQFF; DNA: TGTGCCAGCAGGACATCCGGGACTAGCGGGGCTTTCATTGATGAGCAGTTCTTC
size: .; D: .; J: TRBJ2-2; V: TRBV6-5; CDR3: CAGGRLTGELFF; DNA: TGTGCCGGGGGGAGGTTAACCGGGGAGCTGTTTTTT
size: .; D: .; J: TRBJ2-7; V: TRBV5-4; CDR3: CASSLTDTSYEQYF; DNA: TGTGCCAGCAGCTTGACAGACACCTCCTACGAGCAGTACTTC
size: .; D: TRBD1; J: TRBJ1-3; V: TRBV5-4; CDR3: CASSPQGAKAAENTIYF; DNA: TGTGCCAGCAGCCCTCAGGGGGCGAAGGCGGCGGAGAACACCATATATTTT
size: .; D: TRBD2; J: TRBJ2-1; V: TRBV2; CDR3: CASSREREGKDEQFF; DNA: TGTGCCAGCAGTCGAGAGCGGGAGGGGAAGGATGAGCAGTTCTTC
size: .; D: TRBD2; J: TRBJ2-3; V: TRBV10-3; CDR3: CAISETSGSTDTQYF; DNA: TGTGCCATCAGTGAAACTAGCGGGAGCACAGATACGCAGTATTTT
size: few; D: .; J: TRBJ1-1; V: TRBV6-1; CDR3: CASSEVQGNTEAFF; DNA: TGTGCCAGCAGTGAAGTACAGGGTAACACTGAAGCTTTCTTT
size: .; D: .; J: TRBJ1-1; V: TRBV7-9; CDR3: CASRERGGANTEAFF; DNA: TGTGCCAGCAGAGAGAGGGGGGGGGCTAACACTGAAGCTTTCTTT
size: few; D: TRBD1; J: TRBJ1-5; V: TRBV7-8; CDR3: CASSLSFDRGGQPQHF; DNA: TGTGCCAGCAGCTTATCCTTCGACAGGGGTGGTCAGCCCCAGCATTTT
size: .; D: TRBD2; J: TRBJ2-1; V: TRBV6-5; CDR3: CASSLGLAGANEQFF; DNA: TGTGCCAGCAGTCTTGGACTAGCGGGAGCCAATGAGCAGTTCTTC
size: .; D: TRBD1; J: TRBJ1-2; V: TRBV19; CDR3: CASSFPGQGVYGYTF; DNA: TGTGCCAGTTCCTTCCCGGGACAGGGGGTCTATGGCTACACCTTC
size: .; D: TRBD1; J: TRBJ1-1; V: TRBV5-1; CDR3: CASSLRGPTNTEAFF; DNA: TGCGCCAGCAGCTTGAGGGGGCCGACCAACACTGAAGCTTTCTTT
size: .; D: .; J: TRBJ1-3; V: TRBV7-8; CDR3: CASSLDSSGNTIYF; DNA: TGTGCCAGCAGCTTAGACAGCTCTGGAAACACCATATATTTT
size: .; D: TRBD1; J: TRBJ2-6; V: TRBV5-1; CDR3: CASSLDRGLGGANVLTF; DNA: TGCGCCAGCAGCTTGGACAGGGGGCTGGGTGGGGCCAACGTCCTGACTTTC
size: .; D: TRBD1; J: TRBJ1-2; V: TRBV6-1; CDR3: CASSEAAGQGGYGYTF; DNA: TGTGCCAGCAGTGAAGCGGCGGGACAGGGAGGCTATGGCTACACCTTC
size: .; D: TRBD1; J: TRBJ1-4; V: TRBV6-1; CDR3: CASGQGAHNEKLFF; DNA: TGTGCCAGCGGTCAGGGGGCCCATAATGAAAAACTGTTTTTT
size: .; D: TRBD2; J: TRBJ2-5; V: TRBV25-1; CDR3: CASSDSGGSETQYF; DNA: TGTGCCAGCAGTGATTCCGGGGGGTCCGAGACCCAGTACTTC
size: .; D: .; J: TRBJ1-3; V: TRBV29-1; CDR3: CSVETLYSGNTIYF; DNA: TGCAGCGTGGAGACTCTTTACTCTGGAAACACCATATATTTT
size: once; D: .; J: TRBJ2-7; V: TRBV7-9; CDR3: CASSLLQGSSYEQYF; DNA: TGTGCCAGCAGCTTACTACAGGGCTCCTCCTACGAGCAGTACTTC
size: .; D: .; J: TRBJ2-7; V: TRBV27; CDR3: CAHPRRFDTYEQYF; DNA: TGTGCCCACCCTAGGAGGTTCGATACCTACGAGCAGTACTTC
size: once; D: TRBD2; J: TRBJ2-1; V: TRBV30; CDR3: CAWILAGSYNEQFF; DNA: TGTGCCTGGATTCTAGCGGGGTCTTACAATGAGCAGTTCTTC
size: .; D: TRBD1; J: TRBJ1-2; V: TRBV6-5; CDR3: CASSTSQGANYGYTF; DNA: TGTGCCAGCAGCACCAGCCAGGGGGCCAACTATGGCTACACCTTC
size: .; D: TRBD2; J: TRBJ2-5; V: TRBV27; CDR3: CASSISGTSVQETQYF; DNA: TGTGCCAGCAGTATATCCGGGACTAGCGTTCAAGAGACCCAGTACTTC
size: once; D: .; J: TRBJ1-1; V: TRBV11-2; CDR3: CASSLGGEDAFF; DNA: TGTGCCAGCAGCTTAGGGGGCGAGGACGCTTTCTTT
size: .; D: TRBD1; J: TRBJ1-2; V: TRBV7-9; CDR3: CASSPGQGADYGYTF; DNA: TGTGCCAGCAGCCCGGGACAGGGGGCGGACTATGGCTACACCTTC
size: .; D: TRBD2; J: TRBJ2-1; V: TRBV5-1; CDR3: CASSLWTGGTNEQFF; DNA: TGCGCCAGCAGCCTATGGACGGGAGGGACCAATGAGCAGTTCTTC
size: .; D: .; J: TRBJ1-5; V: TRBV28; CDR3: CASIQWGGDQPQHF; DNA: TGTGCCAGCATCCAGTGGGGGGGCGATCAGCCCCAGCATTTT
size: once; D: .; J: TRBJ2-1; V: TRBV9; CDR3: CASSPDLRDEQFF; DNA: TGTGCCAGCAGCCCAGACCTGAGGGATGAGCAGTTCTTC